This TCR beta chain was obtained from a study of shared clonotypes between healthy human individuals. Turning to the study itself: Three plates were used per donor for CD4 naive, three for CD4 memory, two for CD8 naive and one for CD8 memory.

General observations from the study: Clonotypes shared by all four donors outscored non-shared clonotypes in generation probability. Among the subsets, naive ones generally showed larger estimated richness than memory ones.

Turning to this clone: Its antigen is undetermined.

The assay was immunoSEQ multiplex PCR, and TCRdb's table has in-frame clones only and misses some. The table shows about 980,000 clones, with approximately 80% occurring only once. The specimen was memory CD4+ T cells sorted from blood. Subset here: CD45RA-negative fraction. The sequence derives from a man younger than 30 in good health.

The CDR3: CASSENGGRYGYTF. The CDR3 DNA follows: TGTGCCAGCAGTGAAAATGGAGGGAGGTATGGCTACACCTTC. The genes are TRBV6-1 and TRBJ1-2; D not certain. In germline, CDR1 is MNHNS, CDR2 SASEGT. Trimming removed 2 bases from V and 5 bases from J, with 12 bases in between. The CDR3 totals 14 residues.